This T cell receptor beta chain was identified during a study of blood T cells in healthy people across ages. Study-wide results and limits: More naive CD4+ cells and higher diversity marked long-lived donors relative to aged donors.

Primed by a sample-barcoded 5' primer and a J-beta primer mix, a second PCR proceeded for about 7 to 11 cycles. Every sample gave at least 3 million paired-end reads containing CDR3. TCRdb used MiXCR to reprocess the 5' RACE reads, holding one entry per CDR3 protein. The table shows 600,000 or so distinct CDR3 sequences, with 20% to 25% occurring only once. Trimming removed 0 bases at V and 0 bases at J, with 12 bases between. This CDR3 is 16 amino acids long. The germline V gene encodes CDR1 SGHTS and CDR2 YDEGEE. As regards this clonotype: The antigen remains unidentified.

The sequenced material came from blood. The gene calls are TRBV5-8 and TRBJ2-5, with D maybe TRBD2 (5 bases). This receptor was obtained from a man in his sixties or seventies in good health. CDR3: CASSLGVASYQETQYF. The CDR3 DNA reads TGTGCCAGCAGCTTGGGGGTAGCGAGTTACCAAGAGACCCAGTACTTC.